The clone carrying this TCR beta chain was found a few times. Its antigen is unidentified. Combining a sample-barcoded 5' primer with a J-beta primer mix, a second PCR ran for roughly 7 to 11 cycles. A template-switch adaptor with 12 random nucleotides tagged each cDNA molecule. Using its own MiXCR run on the 5' RACE reads, TCRdb lists one record per CDR3 protein. The repertoire consists of under 1,100,000 distinct CDR3 sequences, with approximately 26% occurring once and the leading ten covering less than 0.85%. This sample was taken from a study of blood T cells in healthy people across ages. Overall study findings and caveats: Age showed a roughly linear inverse relationship with TCR beta diversity per million T cells. Diversity was estimated from one million T cells, and these estimates were considered underestimates.

The sample was also reused in another study, on T cells of mothers and their children. That paper notes: Related and unrelated pairs show similar thymic shaping of TCR recombination output.

The sequence was collected from a girl aged 2 to 9 in good health. The sample comprised blood.

The CDR3 sequence: CASGPPGGRGETQYF. The CDR3 coding sequence is TGTGCCAGCGGGCCACCGGGAGGAAGAGGAGAGACCCAGTACTTC. This rearrangement joins TRBV27 to TRBJ2-5; 7 bases align to TRBD2. The V segment lost 8 bases and the J segment 4 bases; nucleotides outside the gene matches: 13. The CDR3 length is 15 residues. Germline V gene data show CDR1 as MNHEY and CDR2 as SMNVEV (reference sequence).